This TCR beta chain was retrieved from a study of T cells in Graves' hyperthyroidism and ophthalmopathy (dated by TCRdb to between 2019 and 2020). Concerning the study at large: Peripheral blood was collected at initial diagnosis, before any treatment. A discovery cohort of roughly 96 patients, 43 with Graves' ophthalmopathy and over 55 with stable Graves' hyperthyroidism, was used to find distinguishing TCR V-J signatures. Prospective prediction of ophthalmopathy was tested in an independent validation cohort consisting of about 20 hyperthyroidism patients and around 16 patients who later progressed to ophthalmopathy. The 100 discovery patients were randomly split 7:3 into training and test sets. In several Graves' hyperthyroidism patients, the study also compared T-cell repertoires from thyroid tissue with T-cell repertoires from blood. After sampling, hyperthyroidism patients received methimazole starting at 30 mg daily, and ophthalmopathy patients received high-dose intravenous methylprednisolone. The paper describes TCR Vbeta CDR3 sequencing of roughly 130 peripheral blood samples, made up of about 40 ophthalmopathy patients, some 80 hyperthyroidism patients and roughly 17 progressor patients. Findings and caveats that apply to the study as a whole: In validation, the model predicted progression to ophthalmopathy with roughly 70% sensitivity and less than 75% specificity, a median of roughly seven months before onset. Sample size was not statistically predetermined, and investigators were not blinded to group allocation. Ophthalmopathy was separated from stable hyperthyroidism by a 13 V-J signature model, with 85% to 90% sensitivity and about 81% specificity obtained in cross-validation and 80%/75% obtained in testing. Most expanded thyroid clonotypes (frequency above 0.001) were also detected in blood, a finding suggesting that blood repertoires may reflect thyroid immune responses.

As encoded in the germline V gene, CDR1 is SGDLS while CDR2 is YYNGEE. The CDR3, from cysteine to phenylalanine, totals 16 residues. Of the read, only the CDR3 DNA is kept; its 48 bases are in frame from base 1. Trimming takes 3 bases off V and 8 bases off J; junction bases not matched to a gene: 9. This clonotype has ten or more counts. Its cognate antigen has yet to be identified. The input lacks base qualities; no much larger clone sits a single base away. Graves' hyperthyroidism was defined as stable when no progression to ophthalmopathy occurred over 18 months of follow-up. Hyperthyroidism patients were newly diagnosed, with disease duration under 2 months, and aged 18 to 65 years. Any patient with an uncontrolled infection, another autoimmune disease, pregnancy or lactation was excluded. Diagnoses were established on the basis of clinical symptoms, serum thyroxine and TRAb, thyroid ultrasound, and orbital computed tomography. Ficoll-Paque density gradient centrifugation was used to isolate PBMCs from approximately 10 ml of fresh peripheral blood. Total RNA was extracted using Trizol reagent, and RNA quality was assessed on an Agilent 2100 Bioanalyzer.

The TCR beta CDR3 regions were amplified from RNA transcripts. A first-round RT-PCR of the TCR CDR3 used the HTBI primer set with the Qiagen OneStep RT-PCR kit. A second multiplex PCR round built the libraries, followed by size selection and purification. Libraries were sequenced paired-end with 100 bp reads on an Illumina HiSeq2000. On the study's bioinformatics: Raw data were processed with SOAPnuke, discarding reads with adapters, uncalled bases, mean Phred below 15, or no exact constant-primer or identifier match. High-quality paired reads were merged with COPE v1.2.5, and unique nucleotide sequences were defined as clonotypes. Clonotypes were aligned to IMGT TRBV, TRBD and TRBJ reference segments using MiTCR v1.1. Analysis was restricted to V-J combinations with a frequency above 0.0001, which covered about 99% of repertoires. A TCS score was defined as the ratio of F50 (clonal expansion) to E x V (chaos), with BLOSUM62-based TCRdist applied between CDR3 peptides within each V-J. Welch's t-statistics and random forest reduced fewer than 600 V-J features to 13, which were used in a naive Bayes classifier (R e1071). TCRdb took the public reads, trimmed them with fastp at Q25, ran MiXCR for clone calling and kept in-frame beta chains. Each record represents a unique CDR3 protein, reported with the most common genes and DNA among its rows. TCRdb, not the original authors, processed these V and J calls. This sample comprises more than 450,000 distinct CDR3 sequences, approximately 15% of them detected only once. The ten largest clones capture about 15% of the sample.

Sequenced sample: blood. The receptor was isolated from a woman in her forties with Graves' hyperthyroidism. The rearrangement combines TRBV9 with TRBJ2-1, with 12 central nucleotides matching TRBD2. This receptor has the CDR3 CASSALPSGRADEQFF. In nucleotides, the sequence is TGTGCCAGCAGCGCGCTACCTAGCGGGAGGGCCGATGAGCAGTTCTTC.